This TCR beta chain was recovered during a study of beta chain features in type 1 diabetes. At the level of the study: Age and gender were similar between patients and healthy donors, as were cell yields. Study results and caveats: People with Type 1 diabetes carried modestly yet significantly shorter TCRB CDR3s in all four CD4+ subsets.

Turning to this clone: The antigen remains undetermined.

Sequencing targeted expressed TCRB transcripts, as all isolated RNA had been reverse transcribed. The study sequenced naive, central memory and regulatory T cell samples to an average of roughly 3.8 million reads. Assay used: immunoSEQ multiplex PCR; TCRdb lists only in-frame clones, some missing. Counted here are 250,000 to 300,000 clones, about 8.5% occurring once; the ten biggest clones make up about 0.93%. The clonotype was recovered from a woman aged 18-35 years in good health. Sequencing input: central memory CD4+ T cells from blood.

The CDR3 DNA reads TGTGCCAGCAGCCAGGGTAGGGAGGATGGCTACACCTTC. It encodes CASSQGREDGYTF. The chain joins TRBV7-8 to TRBJ1-2, with D possibly matching TRBD1 (5 bases). V was shortened by 5 bases and J by 6 bases, with 13 bases between the two germline ends. CDR1 and CDR2 (germline): SGHVS, FQNEAQ. CDR3 length equals 13 residues. The variable domain in full, with the rest retrieved from reference TRBV7-8 and TRBJ1-2, is GAGVSQSPRYKVAKRGQDVALRCDPISGHVSLFWYQQALGQGPEFLTYFQNEAQLDKSGLPSDRFFAERPEGSVSTLKIQRTQQEDSAVYLCASSQGREDGYTFGSGTRLTVV.